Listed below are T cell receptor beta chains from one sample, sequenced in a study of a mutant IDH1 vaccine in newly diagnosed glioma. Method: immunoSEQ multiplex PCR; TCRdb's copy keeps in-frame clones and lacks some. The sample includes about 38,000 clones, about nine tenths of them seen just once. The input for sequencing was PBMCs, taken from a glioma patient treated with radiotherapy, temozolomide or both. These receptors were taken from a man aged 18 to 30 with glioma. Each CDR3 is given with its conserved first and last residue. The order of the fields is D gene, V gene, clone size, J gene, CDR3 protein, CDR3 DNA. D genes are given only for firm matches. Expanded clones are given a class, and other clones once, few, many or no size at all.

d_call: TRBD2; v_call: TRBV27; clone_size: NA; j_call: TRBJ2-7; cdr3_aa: CASSLVAGSYEQYF; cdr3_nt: TGTGCCAGCAGTTTAGTAGCGGGGAGTTACGAGCAGTACTTC
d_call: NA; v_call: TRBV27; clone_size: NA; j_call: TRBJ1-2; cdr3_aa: CASSLVPWSDYGYTF; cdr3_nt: TGTGCCAGCAGTTTAGTGCCGTGGTCGGACTATGGCTACACCTTC
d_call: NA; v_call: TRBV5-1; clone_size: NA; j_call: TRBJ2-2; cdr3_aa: CASSLEGSNTGELFF; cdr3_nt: TGCGCCAGCAGCTTGGAAGGGAGCAACACCGGGGAGCTGTTTTTT
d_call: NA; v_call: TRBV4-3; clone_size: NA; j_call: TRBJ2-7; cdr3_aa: CASSQDKQASYEQYF; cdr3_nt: TGCGCCAGCAGCCAAGATAAACAGGCCTCCTACGAGCAGTACTTC
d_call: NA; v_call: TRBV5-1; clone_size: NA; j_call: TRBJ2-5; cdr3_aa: CASSLGQGEETQYF; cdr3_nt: TGCGCCAGCAGCTTGGGGCAGGGTGAAGAGACCCAGTACTTC
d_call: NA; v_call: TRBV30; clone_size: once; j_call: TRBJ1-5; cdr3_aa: CAWSVQGPQHF; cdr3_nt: TGTGCCTGGAGTGTACAGGGGCCCCAGCATTTT
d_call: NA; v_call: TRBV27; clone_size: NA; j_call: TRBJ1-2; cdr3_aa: CASSLDIYYGYTF; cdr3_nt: TGTGCCAGCAGTTTGGACATCTACTATGGCTACACCTTC
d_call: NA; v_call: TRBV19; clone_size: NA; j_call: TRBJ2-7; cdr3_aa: CASSITGGNYEQYF; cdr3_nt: TGTGCCAGTAGTATAACAGGAGGAAACTACGAGCAGTACTTC
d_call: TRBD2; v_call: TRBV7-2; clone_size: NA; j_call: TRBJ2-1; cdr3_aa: CASSRGVAYEQFF; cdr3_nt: TGTGCCAGCAGCCGGGGGGTAGCCTATGAGCAGTTCTTC
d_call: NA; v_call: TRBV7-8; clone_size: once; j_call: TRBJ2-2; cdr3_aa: CASSLVDTGELFF; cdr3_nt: TGTGCCAGCAGCTTAGTTGACACCGGGGAGCTGTTTTTT
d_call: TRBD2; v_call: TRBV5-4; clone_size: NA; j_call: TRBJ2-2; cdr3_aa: CASSHGLAGAGGRELFF; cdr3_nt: TGTGCCAGCAGCCACGGACTAGCGGGGGCCGGGGGGAGGGAGCTGTTTTTT
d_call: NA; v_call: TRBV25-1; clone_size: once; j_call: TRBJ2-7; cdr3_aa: CASSEGAGSYEQYF; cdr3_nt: TGTGCCAGCAGTGAAGGGGCAGGCTCCTACGAGCAGTACTTC
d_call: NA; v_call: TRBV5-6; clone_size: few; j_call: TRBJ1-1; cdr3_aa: CASLGANTEAFF; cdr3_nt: TGTGCCAGCTTGGGGGCCAACACTGAAGCTTTCTTT
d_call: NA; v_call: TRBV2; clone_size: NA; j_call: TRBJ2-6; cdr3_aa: CASHGTSGANVLTF; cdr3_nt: TGTGCCAGCCATGGGACCTCTGGGGCCAACGTCCTGACTTTC
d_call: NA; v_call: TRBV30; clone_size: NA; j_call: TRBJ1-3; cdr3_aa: CAWGVGDTIYF; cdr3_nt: TGTGCCTGGGGAGTGGGTGACACCATATATTTT
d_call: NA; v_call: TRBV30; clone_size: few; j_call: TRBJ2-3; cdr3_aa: CAWRMPSFTDTQYF; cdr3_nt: TGTGCCTGGAGGATGCCCTCCTTCACAGATACGCAGTATTTT
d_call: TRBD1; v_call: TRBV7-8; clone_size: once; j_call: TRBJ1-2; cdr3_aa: CASSPGGTGDGYTF; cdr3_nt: TGTGCCAGCAGCCCGGGAGGGACAGGGGACGGCTACACCTTC